A single sample gave rise to the 15 T cell receptor beta chains below, sequenced in a study of human T cells and chemical hapten exposure. Specified time point: patch test 1, 2 weeks after DPC sensitization. Treatment here: therapeutic diphenylcyclopropenone sensitization with weekly scalp DPC. TCRdb called the RACE reads again in MiXCR, with one record for every CDR3 protein. The sample records 71,000 or so distinct CDR3 sequences, over 7.5% being singletons. Here the sequenced sample was whole blood, taken in connection with sensitization to the hapten diphenylcyclopropenone (DPC). These receptors came from a woman aged 35 to 49 with alopecia areata. Some clones in this sample may be carry-over from other donors' samples.

There are many counts of this clonotype. The V and J genes are TRBV7-9 and TRBJ1-1; D gene ambiguous. This CDR3 contains 14 residues. Germline CDR1 is SEHNR and CDR2 is FQNEAQ (reference sequence). Trimming took 5 bases from V and 1 from J, leaving 11 bases between them. CDR3 DNA: TGTGCCAGCAGCCAGACGCAGAAGAACACTGAAGCTTTCTTT. Translating it yields CASSQTQKNTEAFF.

The chain uses TRBV12-3 or TRBV12-4 and TRBJ2-2, with 9 bases aligning to TRBD2. V gave up 7 bases and J gave up 4 bases; unmatched junction bases: 10. This CDR3 has 16 residues. The CDR3 DNA sequence: TGTGCCAGCATGAGGAGCGGGGGGACCCTCACCGGGGAGCTGTTTTTT. This codes for CASMRSGGTLTGELFF.

This clonotype was detected only a few times. The chain uses TRBV28 and TRBJ2-1; 9 nucleotides line up with TRBD1. CDR1 and CDR2 (germline): MDHEN, SYDVKM. V was clipped by 7 bases and J by 6 bases; unmatched bases: 16. The CDR3 extends over 17 amino acids. This CDR3 reads CASTPAGTGGRGNEQFF. For the CDR3, the DNA is TGTGCCAGCACCCCGGCGGGTACAGGGGGCAGAGGCAATGAGCAGTTCTTC.

This clonotype was recorded at least ten times. This rearrangement joins TRBV12-3 or TRBV12-4 to TRBJ2-1, with TRBD1 matching over 7 bases. The J segment lost 4 bases and the V segment lost 10 bases, leaving 7 bases of the junction unmatched. The CDR3 is 13 amino acids. The CDR3 loop is CATSTGRYNEQFF. The CDR3 region has the DNA TGTGCCACCTCGACAGGGCGGTACAATGAGCAGTTCTTC.

The V and J genes are TRBV18 and TRBJ1-6; D call uncertain. Germline CDR1 and CDR2: KGHSH and LQKENI. The ends were cut back, 0 bases at V and 7 bases at J, with 7 bases in the middle. The CDR3 extends over 14 amino acids. CDR3 in DNA: TGTGCCAGCTCACCACCGACCGCGAATTCACCCCTCCACTTT. Its translation: CASSPPTANSPLHF. Combining the CDR3 with reference TRBV18 and TRBJ1-6 gives the whole variable domain NAGVMQNPRHLVRRRGQEARLRCSPMKGHSHVYWYRQLPEEGLKFMVYLQKENIIDESGMPKERFSAEFPKEGPSILRIQQVVRGDSAAYFCASSPPTANSPLHFGNGTRLTVT.

The table lists this clonotype with a few counts. The V call is TRBV6-2 or TRBV6-3, the J call TRBJ2-2, with no clear D. The ends were cut back, 10 bases at V and 4 bases at J, with 16 bases in the middle. CDR1 MNHEY and CDR2 SVGEGT come from the germline V gene. The CDR3 runs 14 residues. The CDR3 DNA reads as TGTGCCACCCTCAACTGGGCTTTCACCGGGGAGCTGTTTTTT. This encodes CATLNWAFTGELFF.

This clonotype was observed at least ten times. This chain uses TRBV7-6 with TRBJ2-2, with D perhaps given as TRBD1 or TRBD2 (5 bases each). V lost 4 bases and J 8 bases, leaving 17 bases between the germline ends. The germline V gene has CDR1 SGHVS and CDR2 FNYEAQ. The CDR3 extends over 15 amino acids. The CDR3 coding sequence is TGTGCCAGCAGCTGGGGACCCCGAACGGGTGGGGAGCTGTTTTTT. Translation: CASSWGPRTGGELFF.

This clonotype occurred a few times. The chain couples TRBV7-9 to TRBJ1-1; 9 bases align to TRBD1. The J segment lost 5 bases and the V segment lost 6 bases, leaving 7 bases of the junction unmatched. CDR1 is SEHNR, CDR2 FQNEAQ, per germline (reference sequence). The CDR3 length is 14 residues. The CDR3 loop reads CASSPTGGWTEAFF. The CDR3 bases are TGTGCCAGCAGTCCAACAGGGGGCTGGACTGAAGCTTTCTTT.

V and J are TRBV7-2 and TRBJ2-3, with D unresolved. V lost 5 bases, J lost 0 bases, and 9 bases lay in between. The germline V gene has CDR1 SGHTA and CDR2 FQGNSA. The CDR3 consists of 14 residues. The CDR3 nucleotides are TGTGCCAGCAGCCTAAGAAGGAGCACAGATACGCAGTATTTT. Protein product: CASSLRRSTDTQYF.

This clonotype appeared a few times. The gene calls are TRBV18 and TRBJ1-1, with TRBD1 as a possible D gene (5 bases). Looked up from germline, CDR1 is KGHSH and CDR2 is LQKENI. V was shortened by 0 bases and J by 0 bases, with 8 bases between the two germline ends. The CDR3 loop spans 15 amino acids. DNA for the CDR3: TGTGCCAGCTCACCACCGGGAGGGGTGAACACTGAAGCTTTCTTT. It encodes CASSPPGGVNTEAFF.

This clonotype turned up a few times. V usage is TRBV11-2 and J usage is TRBJ2-7; D might be TRBD1 (5 bases). The length of the CDR3 is 14 residues. V was pared by 1 base and J by 2 bases, with 9 bases between. The V gene's germline CDR1 is SGHAT and CDR2 FQNNGV. The CDR3 here is CASSLVQVAYEQYF. The CDR3 bases are TGTGCCAGCAGCTTAGTACAGGTGGCCTACGAGCAGTACTTC. Based on the CDR3 plus reference TRBV11-2 and TRBJ2-7, the full variable domain is EAGVAQSPRYKIIEKRQSVAFWCNPISGHATLYWYQQILGQGPKLLIQFQNNGVVDDSQLPKDRFSAERLKGVDSTLKIQPAKLEDSAVYLCASSLVQVAYEQYFGPGTRLTVT.

This clonotype was recorded a few times. The genes are TRBV4-2 and TRBJ2-2; 10 bases align to TRBD2. Looked up from germline, CDR1 is LGHNA and CDR2 is YNFKEQ. V shed 4 bases and J 0 bases; nucleotides not matched to a gene: 8. The CDR3 runs 18 residues. The CDR3: CASSLRLAGTTNTGELFF. The DNA for the CDR3 is TGTGCCAGCAGCCTAAGACTAGCGGGTACCACGAACACCGGGGAGCTGTTTTTT.

This clonotype was observed at least ten times. This chain joins TRBV29-1 and TRBJ1-1; 7 bases align to TRBD1. The CDR3 totals 13 residues. The germline V gene has CDR1 SQVTM and CDR2 ANQGSEA. Trimming took 4 bases from V and 1 from J; bases not matched to a gene: 3. CDR3 residues: CSVGAGGNTEAFF. In DNA, the CDR3 is TGCAGCGTTGGGGCAGGGGGGAACACTGAAGCTTTCTTT.

This clonotype was found a few times. An end of the junction does not agree with germline; a read error may underlie this. The chain is built from TRBV7-7 and TRBJ2-3; D not resolved. Germline V gene sequence: CDR1 SSHAT, CDR2 FNYEAQ (reference sequence). The CDR3 is 13 amino acids. The CDR3 coding sequence is TGTGCTAGCAGCTTAAGTTGGACAGATACGCAGTATTTT. As protein: CASSLSWTDTQYF.

This clonotype came up many times. This chain uses TRBV24-1 with TRBJ2-3, with 8 bases that match TRBD2. Germline CDR1 and CDR2: KGHDR and SFDVKD. Trimming took 2 bases from V and 6 from J; bases not matched to a gene: 12. The CDR3 loop spans 17 amino acids. For the CDR3, the DNA is TGTGCCACCAGTGATTCGCGGGGGGCGTCACGATTGGATACGCAGTATTTT. It encodes CATSDSRGASRLDTQYF.